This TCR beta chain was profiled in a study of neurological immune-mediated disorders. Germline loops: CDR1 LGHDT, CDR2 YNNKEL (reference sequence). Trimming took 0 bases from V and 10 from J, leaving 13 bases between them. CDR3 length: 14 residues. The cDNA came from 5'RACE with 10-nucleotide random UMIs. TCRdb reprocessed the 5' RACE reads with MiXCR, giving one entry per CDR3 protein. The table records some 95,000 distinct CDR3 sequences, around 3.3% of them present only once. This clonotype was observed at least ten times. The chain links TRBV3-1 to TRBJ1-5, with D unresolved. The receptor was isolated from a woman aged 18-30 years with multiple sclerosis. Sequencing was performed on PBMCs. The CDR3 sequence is CASSQDPHSRPQHF. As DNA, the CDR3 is TGTGCCAGCAGCCAAGATCCCCATTCACGACCCCAGCATTTT.